This T cell receptor beta chain was retrieved from a study of beta chain features in type 1 diabetes. This clone was seen more than once but under ten times. What it recognizes is unknown. Reverse transcription of all isolated RNA meant that expressed TCRB transcripts were sequenced. Here immunoSEQ multiplex PCR was the method, and the copy in TCRdb shows in-frame clones only, minus some. The sample includes about 160,000 clones, about 9.4% of them seen just once. Study-wide results and limits: Junctions at VDJ sites from type 1 diabetes patients had fewer insertions and more deletions. All four CD4+ subsets from Type 1 diabetes patients carried moderately but significantly shorter TCRB CDR3s.

The origin of this receptor is a man between 25 and 39 years old with type 1 diabetes. Sequencing used central memory CD4+ T cells from blood.

CDR3 sequence reads: CASSRDRGVYGYTF. CDR3 nucleotide sequence: TGTGCCAGCAGCCGGGACAGGGGAGTCTATGGCTACACCTTC. The chain has TRBV27 and TRBJ1-2, with 10 positions matching TRBD1. Germline V gene data show CDR1 as MNHEY and CDR2 as SMNVEV (reference sequence). Trimming took 6 bases from V and 4 from J; bases not matched to a gene: 5. The CDR3 spans 14 residues.